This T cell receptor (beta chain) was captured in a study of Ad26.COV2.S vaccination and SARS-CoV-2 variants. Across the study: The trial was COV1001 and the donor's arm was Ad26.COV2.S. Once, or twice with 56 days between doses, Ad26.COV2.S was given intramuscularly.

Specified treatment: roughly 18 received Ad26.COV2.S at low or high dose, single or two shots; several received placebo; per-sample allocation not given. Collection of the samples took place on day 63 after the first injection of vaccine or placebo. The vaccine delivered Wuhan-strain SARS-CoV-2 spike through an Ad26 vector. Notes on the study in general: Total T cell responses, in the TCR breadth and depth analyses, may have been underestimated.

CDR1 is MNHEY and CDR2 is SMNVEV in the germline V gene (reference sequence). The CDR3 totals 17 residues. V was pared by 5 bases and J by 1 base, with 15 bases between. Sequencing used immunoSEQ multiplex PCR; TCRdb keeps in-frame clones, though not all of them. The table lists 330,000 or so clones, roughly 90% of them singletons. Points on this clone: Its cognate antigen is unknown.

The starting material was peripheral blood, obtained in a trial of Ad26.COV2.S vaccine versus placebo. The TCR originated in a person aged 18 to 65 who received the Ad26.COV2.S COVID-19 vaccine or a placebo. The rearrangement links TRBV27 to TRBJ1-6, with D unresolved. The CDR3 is CASSLRPPGSYNSPLHF. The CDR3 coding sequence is TGTGCCAGCAGTCTCAGACCGCCCGGGTCCTATAATTCACCCCTCCACTTT.